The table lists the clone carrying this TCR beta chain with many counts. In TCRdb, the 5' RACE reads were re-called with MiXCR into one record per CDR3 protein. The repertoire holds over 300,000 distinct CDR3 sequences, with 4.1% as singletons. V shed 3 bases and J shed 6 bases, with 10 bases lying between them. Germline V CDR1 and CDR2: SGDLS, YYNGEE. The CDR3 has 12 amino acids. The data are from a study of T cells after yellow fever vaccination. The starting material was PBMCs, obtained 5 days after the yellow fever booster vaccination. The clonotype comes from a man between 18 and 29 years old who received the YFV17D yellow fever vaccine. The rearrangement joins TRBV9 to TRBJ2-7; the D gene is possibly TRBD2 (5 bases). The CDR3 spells CASSGTSGEQYF. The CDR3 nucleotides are TGTGCCAGCAGCGGAACTAGTGGCGAGCAGTACTTC.